A selection of T cell receptor beta chains follows, all from one sample in a study of shared clonotypes between healthy human individuals. This table comes from immunoSEQ multiplex PCR, and its TCRdb copy is limited to in-frame clones, with some not included. The repertoire includes around 500,000 clones, 60% to 85% of them detected once, and approximately 13% sits in the top ten. The source material was PBMCs. The receptors originated from a woman between 40 and 50 years old in good health. Some clones in this sample may be carry-over from other donors' samples. Both conserved end residues are part of each CDR3. The order of the fields is J gene, V gene, D gene, clone size, CDR3 protein, CDR3 DNA. The D gene is left open where the match is weak. Some rows have no size entry. The others give once, few or many, or a class for an expanded clone.

j_call: TRBJ2-7; v_call: TRBV4-2; d_call: TRBD2; clone_size: -; cdr3_aa: CASSQDPTSGRVYEQYF; cdr3_nt: TGTGCCAGCAGCCAAGACCCTACTAGCGGGAGGGTCTACGAGCAGTACTTC
j_call: TRBJ1-4; v_call: TRBV6-5; d_call: -; clone_size: -; cdr3_aa: CASRKDRTNEKLFF; cdr3_nt: TGTGCCAGCAGAAAGGACAGAACTAATGAAAAACTGTTTTTT
j_call: TRBJ2-1; v_call: TRBV27; d_call: TRBD1; clone_size: -; cdr3_aa: CASSSRTGKLHSYNEQFF; cdr3_nt: TGTGCCAGCAGTTCGCGGACAGGGAAGCTTCACTCCTACAATGAGCAGTTCTTC
j_call: TRBJ2-1; v_call: TRBV5-1; d_call: -; clone_size: -; cdr3_aa: CASSLVAGTQSSYNEQFF; cdr3_nt: TGCGCCAGCAGCTTGGTCGCCGGGACGCAGAGCTCCTACAATGAGCAGTTCTTC
j_call: TRBJ2-7; v_call: TRBV10-1; d_call: -; clone_size: -; cdr3_aa: CASSENLYEQYF; cdr3_nt: TGCGCCAGCAGTGAGAATTTATACGAGCAGTACTTC
j_call: TRBJ2-1; v_call: TRBV7-8; d_call: -; clone_size: -; cdr3_aa: CASGLVERLFF; cdr3_nt: TGTGCCAGCGGCTTAGTTGAACGGTTGTTCTTC
j_call: TRBJ2-2; v_call: TRBV4-1; d_call: TRBD2; clone_size: -; cdr3_aa: CASSQGDSGKGTGELFF; cdr3_nt: TGCGCCAGCAGCCAAGGAGATAGCGGGAAGGGCACCGGGGAGCTGTTTTTT
j_call: TRBJ1-2; v_call: TRBV5-1; d_call: -; clone_size: few; cdr3_aa: CASSLEGRLDGYTF; cdr3_nt: TGCGCCAGCAGCTTGGAGGGCAGACTAGATGGCTACACCTTC
j_call: TRBJ1-1; v_call: TRBV27; d_call: -; clone_size: few; cdr3_aa: CASSLSRNTEAFF; cdr3_nt: TGTGCCAGCAGTTTATCGAGGAACACTGAAGCTTTCTTT
j_call: TRBJ2-5; v_call: TRBV7-3; d_call: -; clone_size: -; cdr3_aa: CASSSEGRETQYF; cdr3_nt: TGTGCCAGCAGCTCGGAAGGTCGGGAGACCCAGTACTTC
j_call: TRBJ2-7; v_call: TRBV9; d_call: -; clone_size: -; cdr3_aa: CASSVGFASSEQYF; cdr3_nt: TGTGCCAGCAGCGTAGGGTTTGCTAGCAGCGAGCAGTACTTC
j_call: TRBJ1-5; v_call: TRBV6-1; d_call: -; clone_size: -; cdr3_aa: CASSETPGTQPQHF; cdr3_nt: TGTGCCAGCAGTGAAACACCGGGAACTCAGCCCCAGCATTTT
j_call: TRBJ2-5; v_call: TRBV28; d_call: -; clone_size: -; cdr3_aa: CASSLSPRQDGSKETQYF; cdr3_nt: TGTGCCAGCAGTTTAAGTCCCAGGCAGGATGGATCCAAAGAGACCCAGTACTTC
j_call: TRBJ2-7; v_call: TRBV6-5; d_call: -; clone_size: once; cdr3_aa: CASSYLAESYEQYF; cdr3_nt: TGTGCCAGCAGTTACCTCGCGGAATCCTACGAGCAGTACTTC
j_call: TRBJ1-2; v_call: TRBV29-1; d_call: TRBD1; clone_size: few; cdr3_aa: CSVEGDRDPYGYTF; cdr3_nt: TGCAGCGTTGAAGGGGACAGGGACCCCTATGGCTACACCTTC
j_call: TRBJ2-7; v_call: TRBV19; d_call: TRBD2; clone_size: -; cdr3_aa: CASSPGTSGRRSSYEQYF; cdr3_nt: TGTGCCAGTAGTCCCGGGACTAGCGGGAGAAGGTCGAGCTACGAGCAGTACTTC
j_call: TRBJ2-1; v_call: TRBV28; d_call: -; clone_size: few; cdr3_aa: CASTSSGGNNEQFF; cdr3_nt: TGTGCCAGCACCTCCTCTGGGGGTAACAATGAGCAGTTCTTC
j_call: TRBJ2-1; v_call: TRBV6-4; d_call: -; clone_size: -; cdr3_aa: CASSDQESRAFF; cdr3_nt: TGTGCCAGCAGTGACCAGGAGTCGCGAGCCTTCTTC
j_call: TRBJ1-5; v_call: TRBV10-2; d_call: -; clone_size: -; cdr3_aa: CASSESIGEDQPQHF; cdr3_nt: TGCGCCAGCAGTGAGTCGATAGGGGAGGATCAGCCCCAGCATTTT